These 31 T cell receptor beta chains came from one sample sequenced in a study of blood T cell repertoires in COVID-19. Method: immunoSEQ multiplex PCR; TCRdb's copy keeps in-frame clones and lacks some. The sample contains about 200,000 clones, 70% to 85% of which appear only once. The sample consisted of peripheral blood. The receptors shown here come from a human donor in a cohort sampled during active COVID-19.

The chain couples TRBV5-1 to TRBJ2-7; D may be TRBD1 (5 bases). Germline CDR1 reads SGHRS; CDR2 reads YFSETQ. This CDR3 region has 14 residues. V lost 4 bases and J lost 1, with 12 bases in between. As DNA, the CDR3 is TGCGCCAGCAGCGCGCGGCAGGGTTCCTACGAGCAGTACTTC. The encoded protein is CASSARQGSYEQYF.

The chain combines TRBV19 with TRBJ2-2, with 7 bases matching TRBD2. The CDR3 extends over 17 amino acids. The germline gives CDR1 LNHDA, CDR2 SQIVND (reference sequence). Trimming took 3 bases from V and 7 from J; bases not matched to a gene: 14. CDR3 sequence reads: CASSIDLSGGLRGELFF. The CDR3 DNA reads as TGTGCCAGTAGTATCGATCTTTCTGGGGGACTACGCGGGGAGCTGTTTTTT.

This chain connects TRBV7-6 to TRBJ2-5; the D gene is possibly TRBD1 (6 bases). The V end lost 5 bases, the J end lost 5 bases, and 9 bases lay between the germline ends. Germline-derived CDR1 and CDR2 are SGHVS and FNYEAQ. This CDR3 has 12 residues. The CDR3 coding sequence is TGTGCCAGCAGCGCAGGGGACGAGACCCAGTACTTC. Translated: CASSAGDETQYF.

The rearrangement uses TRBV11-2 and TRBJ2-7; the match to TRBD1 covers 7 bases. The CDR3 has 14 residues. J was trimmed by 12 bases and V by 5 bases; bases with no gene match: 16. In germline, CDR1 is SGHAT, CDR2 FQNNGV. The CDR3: CASSPTPPTGTVYF. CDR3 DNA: TGTGCCAGCAGCCCGACCCCTCCGACCGGGACAGTGTACTTC.

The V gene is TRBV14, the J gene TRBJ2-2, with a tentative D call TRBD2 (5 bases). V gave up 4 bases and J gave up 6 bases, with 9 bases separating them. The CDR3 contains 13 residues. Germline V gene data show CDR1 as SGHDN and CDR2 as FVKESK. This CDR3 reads CASSLRTSGELFF. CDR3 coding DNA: TGTGCCAGCAGCCTCAGGACTTCCGGGGAGCTGTTTTTT. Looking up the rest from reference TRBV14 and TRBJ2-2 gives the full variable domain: EAGVTQFPSHSVIEKGQTVTLRCDPISGHDNLYWYRRVMGKEIKFLLHFVKESKQDESGMPNNRFLAERTGGTYSTLKVQPAELEDSGVYFCASSLRTSGELFFGEGSRLTVL.

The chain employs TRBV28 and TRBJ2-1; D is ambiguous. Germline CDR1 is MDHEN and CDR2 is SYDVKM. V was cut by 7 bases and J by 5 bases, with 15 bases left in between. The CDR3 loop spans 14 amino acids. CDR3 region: CASIPLYTNNEQFF. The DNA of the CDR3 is TGTGCCAGCATCCCCCTTTACACGAACAATGAGCAGTTCTTC.

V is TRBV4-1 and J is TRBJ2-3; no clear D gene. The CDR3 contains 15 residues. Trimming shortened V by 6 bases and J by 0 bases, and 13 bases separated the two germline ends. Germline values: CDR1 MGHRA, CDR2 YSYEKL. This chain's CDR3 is CASSHTATSTDTQYF. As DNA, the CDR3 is TGCGCCAGCAGTCATACAGCCACTAGCACAGATACGCAGTATTTT.

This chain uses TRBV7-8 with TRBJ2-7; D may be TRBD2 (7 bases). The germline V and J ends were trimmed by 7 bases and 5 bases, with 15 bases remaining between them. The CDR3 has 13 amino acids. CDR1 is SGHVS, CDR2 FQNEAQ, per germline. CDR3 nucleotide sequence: TGTGCCAGCACCTGGGGGGGGGCTAACGAGCAGTACTTC. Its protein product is CASTWGGANEQYF. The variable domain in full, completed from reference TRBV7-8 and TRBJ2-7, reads GAGVSQSPRYKVAKRGQDVALRCDPISGHVSLFWYQQALGQGPEFLTYFQNEAQLDKSGLPSDRFFAERPEGSVSTLKIQRTQQEDSAVYLCASTWGGANEQYFGPGTRLTVT.

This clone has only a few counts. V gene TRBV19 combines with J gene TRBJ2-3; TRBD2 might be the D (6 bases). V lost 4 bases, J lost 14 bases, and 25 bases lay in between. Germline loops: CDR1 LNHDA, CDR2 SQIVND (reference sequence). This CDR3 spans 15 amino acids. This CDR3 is CASSSPGAGFPSPYF. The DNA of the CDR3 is TGTGCCAGTAGTAGTCCTGGGGCGGGATTTCCTTCACCGTATTTT.

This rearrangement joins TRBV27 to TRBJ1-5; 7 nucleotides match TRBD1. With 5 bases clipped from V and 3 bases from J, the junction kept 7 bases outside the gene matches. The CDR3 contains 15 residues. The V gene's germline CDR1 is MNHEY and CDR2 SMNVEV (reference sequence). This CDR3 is CASSGNRGHNQPQHF. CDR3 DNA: TGTGCCAGCAGTGGAAACAGGGGTCACAATCAGCCCCAGCATTTT.

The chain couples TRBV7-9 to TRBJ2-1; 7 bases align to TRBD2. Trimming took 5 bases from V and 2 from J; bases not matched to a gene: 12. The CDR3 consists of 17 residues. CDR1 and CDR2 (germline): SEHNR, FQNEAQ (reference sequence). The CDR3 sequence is CASSPRAGDAPYNEQFF. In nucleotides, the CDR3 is TGTGCCAGCAGCCCACGGGCGGGAGACGCCCCCTACAATGAGCAGTTCTTC.

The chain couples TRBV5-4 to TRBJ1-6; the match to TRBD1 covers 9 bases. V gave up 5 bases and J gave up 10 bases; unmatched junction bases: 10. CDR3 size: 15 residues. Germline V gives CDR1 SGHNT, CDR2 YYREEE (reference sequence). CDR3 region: CASRADRGLGSPLHF. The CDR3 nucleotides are TGTGCCAGCAGGGCGGACAGGGGATTGGGATCACCCCTCCACTTT. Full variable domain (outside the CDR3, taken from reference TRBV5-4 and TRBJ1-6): ETGVTQSPTHLIKTRGQQVTLRCSSQSGHNTVSWYQQALGQGPQFIFQYYREEENGRGNFPPRFSGLQFPNYSSELNVNALELDDSALYLCASRADRGLGSPLHFGNGTRLTVT.

CDR3 region: CASRPRDSVYNSPLHF. CDR3 sequence (DNA): TGTGCCAGCAGACCCCGGGACAGTGTCTATAATTCACCCCTCCACTTT. This sequence joins TRBV2 and TRBJ1-6; TRBD1 aligns across 7 bases. CDR1 SNHLY and CDR2 FYNNEI come from the germline V gene. Trimming removed 6 bases from V and 3 bases from J; junction bases left unmatched: 8. The CDR3 loop spans 16 amino acids.

This chain's CDR3 is CASSLFSGGDEQYF. CDR3 coding DNA: TGTGCCAGCAGTTTATTCTCAGGGGGCGACGAGCAGTACTTC. This chain connects TRBV28 to TRBJ2-7; 8 positions agree with TRBD1. Germline V CDR1 and CDR2: MDHEN, SYDVKM. This CDR3 comprises 14 residues. Trimming at V came to 1 base and at J to 5 bases, leaving 4 bases not matched to a gene.

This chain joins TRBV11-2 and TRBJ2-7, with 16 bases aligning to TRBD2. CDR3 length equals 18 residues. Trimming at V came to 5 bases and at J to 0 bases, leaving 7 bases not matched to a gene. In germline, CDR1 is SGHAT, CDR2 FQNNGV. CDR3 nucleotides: TGTGCCAGCAGCGTCCCGGGACTAGCGGGAGGGGACTCCTACGAGCAGTACTTC. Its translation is CASSVPGLAGGDSYEQYF.

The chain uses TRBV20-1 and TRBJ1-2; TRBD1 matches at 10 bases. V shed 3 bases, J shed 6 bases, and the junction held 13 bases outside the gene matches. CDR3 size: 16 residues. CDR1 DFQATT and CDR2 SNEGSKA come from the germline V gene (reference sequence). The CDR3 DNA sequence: TGCAGTGCTAGTCTGACAGGGGGCGCGAGTGGTAATGGCTACACCTTC. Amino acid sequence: CSASLTGGASGNGYTF.

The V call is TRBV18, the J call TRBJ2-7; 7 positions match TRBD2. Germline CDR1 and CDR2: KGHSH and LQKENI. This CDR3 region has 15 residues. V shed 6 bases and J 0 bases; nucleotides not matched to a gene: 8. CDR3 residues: CASSAGDGGSYEQYF. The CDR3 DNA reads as TGTGCCAGCTCGGCGGGAGACGGCGGCTCCTACGAGCAGTACTTC.

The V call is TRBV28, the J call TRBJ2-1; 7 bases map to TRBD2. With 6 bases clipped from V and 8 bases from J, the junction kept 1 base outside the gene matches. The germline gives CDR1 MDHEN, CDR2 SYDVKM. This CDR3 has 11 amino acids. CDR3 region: CASRLADEQFF. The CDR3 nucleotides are TGTGCCAGCAGGCTAGCGGATGAGCAGTTCTTC.

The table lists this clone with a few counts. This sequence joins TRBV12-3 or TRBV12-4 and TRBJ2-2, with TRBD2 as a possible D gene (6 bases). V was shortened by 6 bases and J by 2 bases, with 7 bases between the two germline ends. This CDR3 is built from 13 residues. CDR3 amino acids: CASRTRNTGELFF. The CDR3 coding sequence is TGTGCCAGCAGGACTAGAAACACCGGGGAGCTGTTTTTT.

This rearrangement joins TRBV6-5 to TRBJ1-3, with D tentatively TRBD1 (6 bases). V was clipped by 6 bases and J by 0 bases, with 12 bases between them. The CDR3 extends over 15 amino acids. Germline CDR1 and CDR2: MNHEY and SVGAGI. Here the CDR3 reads CASSPGHYSGNTIYF. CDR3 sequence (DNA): TGTGCCAGCAGCCCGGGACACTACTCTGGAAACACCATATATTTT.

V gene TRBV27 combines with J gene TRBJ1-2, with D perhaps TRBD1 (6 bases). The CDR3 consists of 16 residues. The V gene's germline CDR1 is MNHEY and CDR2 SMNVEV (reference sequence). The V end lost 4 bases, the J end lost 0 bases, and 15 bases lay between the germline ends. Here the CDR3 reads CASSSGTGLANYGYTF. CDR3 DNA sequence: TGTGCCAGCAGTTCCGGTACAGGGTTAGCTAACTATGGCTACACCTTC.

This CDR3 is CASSISAGGPYEQYF. CDR3 bases: TGTGCCAGTAGTATCTCAGCGGGAGGGCCGTACGAGCAGTACTTC. The J gene is TRBJ2-7, the V gene TRBV19, with 10 bases aligning to TRBD2. There are 15 residues in the CDR3. V gave up 3 bases and J gave up 4 bases; unmatched junction bases: 6. Germline CDR1 and CDR2: LNHDA and SQIVND (reference sequence).

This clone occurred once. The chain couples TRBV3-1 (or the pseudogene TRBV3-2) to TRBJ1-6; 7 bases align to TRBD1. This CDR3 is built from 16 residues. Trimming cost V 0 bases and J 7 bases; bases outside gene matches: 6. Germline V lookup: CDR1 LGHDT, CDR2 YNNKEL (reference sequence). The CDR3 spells CASSQDHVRGNSPLHF. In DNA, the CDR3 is TGTGCCAGCAGCCAAGATCACGTCAGGGGGAATTCACCCCTCCACTTT.

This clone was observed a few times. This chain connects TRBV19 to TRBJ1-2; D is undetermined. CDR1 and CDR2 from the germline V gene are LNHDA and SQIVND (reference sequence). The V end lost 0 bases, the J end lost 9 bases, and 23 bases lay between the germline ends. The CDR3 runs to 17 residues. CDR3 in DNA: TGTGCCAGTAGTATAGATCAGCGGGCGTATACCTTTTCACGCTACACCTTC. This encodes CASSIDQRAYTFSRYTF.

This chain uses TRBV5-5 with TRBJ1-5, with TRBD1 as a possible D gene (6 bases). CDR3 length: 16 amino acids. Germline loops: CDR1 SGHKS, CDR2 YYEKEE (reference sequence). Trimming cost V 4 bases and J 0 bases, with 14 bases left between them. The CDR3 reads CASSPGTSYSNQPQHF. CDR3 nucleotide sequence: TGTGCCAGCAGCCCTGGGACAAGCTATAGCAATCAGCCCCAGCATTTT.

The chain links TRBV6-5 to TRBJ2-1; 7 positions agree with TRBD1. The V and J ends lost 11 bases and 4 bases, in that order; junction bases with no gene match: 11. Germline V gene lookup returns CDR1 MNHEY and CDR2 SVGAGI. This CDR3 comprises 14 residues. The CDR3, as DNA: TGTGCCTCGTCGGTGACAGGGCAATACAATGAGCAGTTCTTC. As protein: CASSVTGQYNEQFF.

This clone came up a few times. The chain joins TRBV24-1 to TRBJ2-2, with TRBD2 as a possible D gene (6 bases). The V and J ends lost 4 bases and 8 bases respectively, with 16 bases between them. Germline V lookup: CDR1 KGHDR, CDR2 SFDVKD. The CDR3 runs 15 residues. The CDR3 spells CATSEGRKASGELFF. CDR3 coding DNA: TGTGCCACCAGTGAGGGGAGGAAAGCGTCAGGGGAGCTGTTTTTT.

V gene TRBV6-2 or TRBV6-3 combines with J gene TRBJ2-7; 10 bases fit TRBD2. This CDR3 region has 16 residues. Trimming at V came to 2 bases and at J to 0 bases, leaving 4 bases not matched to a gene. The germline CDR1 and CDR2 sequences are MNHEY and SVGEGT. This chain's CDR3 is CASSYASGSFSYEQYF. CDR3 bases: TGTGCCAGCAGTTACGCTAGCGGGAGTTTCTCCTACGAGCAGTACTTC.

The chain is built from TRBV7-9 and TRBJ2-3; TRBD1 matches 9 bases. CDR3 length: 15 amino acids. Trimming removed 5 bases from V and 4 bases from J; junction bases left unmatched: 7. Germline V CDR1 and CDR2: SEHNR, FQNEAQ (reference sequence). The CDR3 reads CASSEQGAGADTQYF. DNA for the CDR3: TGTGCCAGCAGCGAACAGGGGGCGGGGGCAGATACGCAGTATTTT.

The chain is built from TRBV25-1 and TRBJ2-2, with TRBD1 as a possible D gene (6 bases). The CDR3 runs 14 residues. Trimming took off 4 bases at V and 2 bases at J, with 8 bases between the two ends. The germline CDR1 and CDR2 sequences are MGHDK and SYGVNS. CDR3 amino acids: CASSVRGNTGELFF. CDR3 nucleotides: TGTGCCAGCAGTGTCAGGGGAAACACCGGGGAGCTGTTTTTT.

The CDR3 region has the DNA TGTGCCAGCAGTCCCCAACTAGCGGGAGTCTACAATGAGCAGTTCTTC. This translates into CASSPQLAGVYNEQFF. V usage is TRBV28 and J usage is TRBJ2-1; TRBD2 matches at 11 bases. V lost 5 bases, J lost 3 bases, and 6 bases stayed unmatched. Germline CDR1 and CDR2: MDHEN and SYDVKM. The CDR3 covers 16 residues.